This is a list of T cell receptor beta chains from one sample in a study of beta chain features in type 1 diabetes. Here immunoSEQ multiplex PCR was the method, and the copy in TCRdb shows in-frame clones only, minus some. Of some 660,000 clones detected, roughly 13% appear once; the ten largest clones hold 0.03% to 0.04%. Sequences were obtained from naive CD4+ T cells from blood. Receptors were obtained from a man aged 18 to 29 with type 1 diabetes. Both conserved end residues are part of each CDR3. The D gene is left open where the match is weak. Rows give clone size only sometimes, using once, few, many, or a class for an expanded clone.

cdr3_aa: CASRLQGHGELFF; cdr3_nt: TGTGCCAGCAGGCTACAGGGGCACGGGGAGCTGTTTTTT; clone_size: .; v_call: TRBV6-5; d_call: TRBD1; j_call: TRBJ2-2
cdr3_aa: CASSIGAGWNYGYTF; cdr3_nt: TGTGCCAGTAGTATCGGGGCAGGATGGAACTATGGCTACACCTTC; clone_size: .; v_call: TRBV19; d_call: .; j_call: TRBJ1-2
cdr3_aa: CASSQDSRSAYEQYF; cdr3_nt: TGCGCCAGCAGCCAAGATAGCAGATCGGCTTACGAGCAGTACTTC; clone_size: .; v_call: TRBV5-4; d_call: .; j_call: TRBJ2-7
cdr3_aa: CASSRTGFVDTEAFF; cdr3_nt: TGTGCCAGCAGCCGAACAGGGTTTGTAGACACTGAAGCTTTCTTT; clone_size: .; v_call: TRBV7-2; d_call: .; j_call: TRBJ1-1
cdr3_aa: CASSPFGSYEQYF; cdr3_nt: TGTGCCAGCTCACCCTTTGGGTCCTACGAGCAGTACTTC; clone_size: few; v_call: TRBV18; d_call: .; j_call: TRBJ2-7
cdr3_aa: CASSLIVDSRGSDEQFF; cdr3_nt: TGCGCCAGCAGCTTGATCGTGGACAGTCGGGGATCGGATGAGCAGTTCTTC; clone_size: .; v_call: TRBV5-1; d_call: .; j_call: TRBJ2-1
cdr3_aa: CASSVGQLGTGELFF; cdr3_nt: TGTGCCAGCAGCGTGGGACAGTTAGGCACCGGGGAGCTGTTTTTT; clone_size: few; v_call: TRBV9; d_call: TRBD1; j_call: TRBJ2-2
cdr3_aa: CASSNRASEQFF; cdr3_nt: TGTGCCAGCAGCAACAGGGCAAGTGAGCAGTTCTTC; clone_size: .; v_call: TRBV6-1; d_call: .; j_call: TRBJ2-1
cdr3_aa: CASSGRASPSPLHF; cdr3_nt: TGTGCCAGCAGCGGCCGGGCCAGTCCTTCACCCCTCCACTTT; clone_size: few; v_call: TRBV7-3; d_call: .; j_call: TRBJ1-6
cdr3_aa: CASSLGTGAYNEQFF; cdr3_nt: TGTGCCAGCAGCTTGGGTACGGGGGCCTACAATGAGCAGTTCTTC; clone_size: few; v_call: TRBV5-4; d_call: .; j_call: TRBJ2-1